This paragraph covers one TCR beta chain sequence. What antigen it recognizes has not been identified. No base-level quality is on record; no much larger clone is a single base apart. This entry comes from a study of blood T cell repertoires in COVID-19 (dated by TCRdb to the early 2020s). A note on the overall study: Samples from collaborators originated in the United States, Italy and Spain and spanned both the acute and convalescent phases of COVID-19. The prospective study material was composed of cDNA or gDNA derived from T cells, B-cell-depleted T cells, or PBMCs. The dataset comprised deeply sampled blood TCRbeta repertoires from subjects exposed to, actively infected with, or recovered from COVID-19. The repertoires were made available in a free public database intended to serve as a resource for research on the immune response to SARS-CoV-2. Samples were obtained from the ongoing ImmuneRACE study (first 160 participants) and from over 1,000 subjects provided by 6 global collaborators. The sample metadata nearly always contained a de-identified subject ID, COVID-19 status, age in years and sex. Where available, HLA class I and class II types were taken from metadata supplied by the sample provider and were not determined by assay-based typing.

Beyond this particular receptor, the publication reports: Clinical and demographic metadata were provided uncurated, with the amount varying by source and participant.

The immunoSEQ Assay, a bias-controlled multiplex PCR, was used to amplify TCRbeta CDR3 regions from genomic DNA. Processing in the source paper ran as follows. The number of nucleated cells in each sample was estimated by amplification of reference gene primers within the assay. To quantify the absolute abundance of each unique TCRbeta CDR3 rearrangement, sequence reads were collapsed and filtered. For each sample, productive Simpson clonality was calculated as the square root of Simpson's diversity index over productive rearrangements. Imported from immuneACCESS, the table was reduced by TCRdb to in-frame sequences with V and J called. These copies leave out some clones; in studies compared against another copy, an unresolved V gene accounts for under half, and the cause of the remainder is not known. D and trimming were read from the DNA, whereas the V and J calls and clone size are those reported in that table. The sample table lists about 280,000 clones, roughly 87% of them with a count of one. About an eighth of the sample comes from the top ten.

According to the germline V gene, CDR1 reads SNHLY and CDR2 reads FYNNEI. From the cysteine through the phenylalanine, the CDR3 covers 14 amino acids. The kept DNA is CDR3 alone, 42 bases in frame from the first base. Trimming removed 2 bases from V and 8 bases from J, leaving 13 bases between the germline ends. Collaborating institutions collected whole blood in K2EDTA tubes following their own protocols. For TCRbeta analysis, collaborators shipped samples in one of three forms: frozen whole blood, isolated PBMCs, or DNA extracted from either of those sample types. The TCR sequence derives from a human donor in a cohort sampled during active COVID-19. Input material: peripheral blood. The chain links TRBV2 with TRBJ2-1; the D gene is possibly TRBD1, with 6 bases matching. The nucleotide sequence is TGTGCCAGCAGTGAAACAGGGTATCAGCATGAGCAGTTCTTC. Its coded protein is CASSETGYQHEQFF. The full variable domain, with segments outside the CDR3 supplied by the reference TRBV2 and TRBJ2-1 proteins, appears as EPEVTQTPSHQVTQMGQEVILRCVPISNHLYFYWYRQILGQKVEFLVSFYNNEISEKSEIFDDQFSVERPDGSNFTLKIRSTKLEDSAMYFCASSETGYQHEQFFGPGTRLTVL.